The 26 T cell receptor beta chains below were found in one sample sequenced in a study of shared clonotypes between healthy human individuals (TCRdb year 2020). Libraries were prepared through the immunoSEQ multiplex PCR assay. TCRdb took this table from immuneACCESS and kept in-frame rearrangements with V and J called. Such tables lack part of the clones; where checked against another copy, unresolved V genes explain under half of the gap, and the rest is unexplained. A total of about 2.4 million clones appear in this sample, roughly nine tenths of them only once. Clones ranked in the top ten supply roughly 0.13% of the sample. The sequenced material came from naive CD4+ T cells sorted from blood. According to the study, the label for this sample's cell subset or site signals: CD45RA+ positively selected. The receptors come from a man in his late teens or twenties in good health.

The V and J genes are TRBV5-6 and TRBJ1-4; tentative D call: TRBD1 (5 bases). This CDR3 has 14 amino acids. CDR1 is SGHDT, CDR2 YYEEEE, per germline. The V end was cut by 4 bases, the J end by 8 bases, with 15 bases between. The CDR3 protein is CASSPGSLGEKLFF. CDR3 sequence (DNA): TGTGCCAGCAGCCCAGGGTCGTTGGGCGAAAAACTGTTTTTT.

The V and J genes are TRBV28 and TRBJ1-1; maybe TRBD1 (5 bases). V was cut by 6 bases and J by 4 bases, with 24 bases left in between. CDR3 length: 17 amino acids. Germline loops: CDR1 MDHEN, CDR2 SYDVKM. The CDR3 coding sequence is TGTGCCAGCAGCTTCGGGAGTTTCGGAGGACAAATCACTGAAGCTTTCTTT. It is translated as CASSFGSFGGQITEAFF.

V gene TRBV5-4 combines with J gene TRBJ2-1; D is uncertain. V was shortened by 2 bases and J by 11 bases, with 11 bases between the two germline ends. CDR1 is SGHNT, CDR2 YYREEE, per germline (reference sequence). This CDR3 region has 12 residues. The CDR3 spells CASSFPEKKQFF. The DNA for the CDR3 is TGTGCCAGCAGCTTCCCAGAAAAGAAGCAGTTCTTC.

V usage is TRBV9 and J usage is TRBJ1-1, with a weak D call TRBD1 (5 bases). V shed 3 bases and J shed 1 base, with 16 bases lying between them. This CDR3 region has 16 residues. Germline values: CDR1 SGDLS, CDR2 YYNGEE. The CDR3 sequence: CASSAYPGLANTEAFF. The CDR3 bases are TGTGCCAGCAGCGCCTACCCAGGGCTGGCGAACACTGAAGCTTTCTTT.

The CDR3, as DNA: TGTGCCAGCACCTCCGCTCCAGCGGGAGCCTCCTACGAGCAGTACTTC. It encodes CASTSAPAGASYEQYF. V usage is TRBV27 and J usage is TRBJ2-7; TRBD2 matches at 8 bases. The germline gives CDR1 MNHEY, CDR2 SMNVEV (reference sequence). The ends lost 7 bases at V and 0 bases at J; junction bases unmatched: 11. This CDR3 comprises 16 residues.

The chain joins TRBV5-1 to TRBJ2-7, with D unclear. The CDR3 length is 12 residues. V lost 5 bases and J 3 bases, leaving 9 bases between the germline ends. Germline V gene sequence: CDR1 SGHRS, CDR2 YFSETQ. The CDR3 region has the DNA TGCGCCAGCAGTCGGTCAGACTACGAGCAGTACTTC. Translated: CASSRSDYEQYF.

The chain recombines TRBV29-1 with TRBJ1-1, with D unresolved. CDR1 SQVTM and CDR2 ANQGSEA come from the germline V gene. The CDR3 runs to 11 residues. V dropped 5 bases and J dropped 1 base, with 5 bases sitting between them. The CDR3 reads CSVTPNTEAFF. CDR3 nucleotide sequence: TGCAGCGTTACGCCGAACACTGAAGCTTTCTTT.

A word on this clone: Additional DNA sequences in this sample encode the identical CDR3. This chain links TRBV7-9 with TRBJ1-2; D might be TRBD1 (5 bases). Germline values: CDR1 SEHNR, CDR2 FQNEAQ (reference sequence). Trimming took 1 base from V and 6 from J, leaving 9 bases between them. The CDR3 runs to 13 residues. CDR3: CASSLGQGDGYTF. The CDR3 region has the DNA TGTGCCAGCAGCTTAGGCCAGGGAGATGGCTACACCTTC. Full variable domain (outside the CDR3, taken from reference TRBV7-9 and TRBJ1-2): DTGVSQNPRHKITKRGQNVTFRCDPISEHNRLYWYRQTLGQGPEFLTYFQNEAQLEKSRLLSDRFSAERPKGSFSTLEIQRTEQGDSAMYLCASSLGQGDGYTFGSGTRLTVV.

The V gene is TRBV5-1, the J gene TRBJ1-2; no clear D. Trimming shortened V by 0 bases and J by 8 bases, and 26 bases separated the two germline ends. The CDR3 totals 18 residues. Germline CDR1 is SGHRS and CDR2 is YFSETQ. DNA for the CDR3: TGCGCCAGCAGCTTGGACCCAACATACCAACAGAATGGTAAAGGCTACACCTTC. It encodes CASSLDPTYQQNGKGYTF.

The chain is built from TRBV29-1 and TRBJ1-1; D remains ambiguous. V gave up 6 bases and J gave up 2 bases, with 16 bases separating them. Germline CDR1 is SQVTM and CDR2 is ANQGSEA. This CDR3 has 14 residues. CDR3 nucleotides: TGCAGCGTCATACGTCTTGGCAGTAACACTGAAGCTTTCTTT. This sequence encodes CSVIRLGSNTEAFF.

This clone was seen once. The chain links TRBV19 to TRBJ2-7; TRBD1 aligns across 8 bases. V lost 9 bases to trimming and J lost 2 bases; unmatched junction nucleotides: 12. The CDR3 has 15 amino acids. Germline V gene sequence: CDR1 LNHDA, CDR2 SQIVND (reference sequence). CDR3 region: CASRATGTGTYEQYF. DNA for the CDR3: TGTGCCAGCAGGGCTACCGGGACAGGTACCTACGAGCAGTACTTC.

The CDR3 DNA sequence: TGTGCCACCAGCGTATCGAGAGACAGATTGGGGGGGGAGCAGTACTTC. This translates into CATSVSRDRLGGEQYF. The rearrangement uses TRBV15 and TRBJ2-7; 7 nucleotides align to TRBD2. Germline lookup yields CDR1 LNHNV and CDR2 YYDKDF (reference sequence). V gave up 5 bases and J gave up 7 bases; unmatched junction bases: 17. The CDR3 spans 16 residues.

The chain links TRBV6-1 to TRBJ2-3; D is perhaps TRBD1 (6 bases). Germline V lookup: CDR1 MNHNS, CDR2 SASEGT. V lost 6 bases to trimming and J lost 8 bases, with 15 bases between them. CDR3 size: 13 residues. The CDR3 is CASSEGVQFTQYF. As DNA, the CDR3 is TGTGCCAGCAGCGAGGGGGTACAGTTTACGCAGTATTTT.

CDR3 sequence reads: CASSLGGVAQPQHF. The CDR3 region has the DNA TGTGCCAGCAGCTTAGGTGGGGTGGCTCAGCCCCAGCATTTT. The chain employs TRBV7-2 and TRBJ1-5; D gene uncertain. The CDR3 is made up of 14 amino acids. V lost 1 base and J lost 6, with 10 bases in between. Germline CDR1 is SGHTA and CDR2 is FQGNSA.

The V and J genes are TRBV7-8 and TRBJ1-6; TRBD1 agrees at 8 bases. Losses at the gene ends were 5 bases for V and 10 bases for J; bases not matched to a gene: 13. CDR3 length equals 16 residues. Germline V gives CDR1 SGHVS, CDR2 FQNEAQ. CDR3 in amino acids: CASSLITQGAESPLHF. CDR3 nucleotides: TGTGCCAGCAGCCTAATCACCCAGGGGGCAGAATCACCCCTCCACTTT.

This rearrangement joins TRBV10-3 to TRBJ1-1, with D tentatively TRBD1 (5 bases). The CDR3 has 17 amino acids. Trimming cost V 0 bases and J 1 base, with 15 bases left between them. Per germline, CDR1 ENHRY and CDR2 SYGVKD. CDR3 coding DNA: TGTGCCATCAGTGAGTCGGCAGGGTGGGTTACGAACACTGAAGCTTTCTTT. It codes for CAISESAGWVTNTEAFF.

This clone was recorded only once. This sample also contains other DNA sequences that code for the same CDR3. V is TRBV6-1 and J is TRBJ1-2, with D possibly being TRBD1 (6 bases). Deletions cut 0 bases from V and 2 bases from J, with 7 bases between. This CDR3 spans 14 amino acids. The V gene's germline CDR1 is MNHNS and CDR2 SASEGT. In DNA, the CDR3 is TGTGCCAGCAGTGAAGCCCAGGGGAACTATGGCTACACCTTC. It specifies CASSEAQGNYGYTF.

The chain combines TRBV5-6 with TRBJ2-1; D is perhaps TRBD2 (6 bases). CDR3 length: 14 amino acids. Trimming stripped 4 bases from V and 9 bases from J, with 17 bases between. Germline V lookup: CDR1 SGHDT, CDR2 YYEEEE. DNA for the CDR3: TGTGCCAGCAGCAAGGACAATGGGCGGGGTGAGCAGTTCTTC. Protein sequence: CASSKDNGRGEQFF.

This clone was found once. The CDR3 loop is CASSLAGGGNQPQHF. In DNA form, the CDR3 reads TGTGCCAGCAGCTTGGCGGGGGGAGGCAATCAGCCCCAGCATTTT. This chain joins TRBV5-4 and TRBJ1-5, with a weak D call TRBD1 (5 bases). The germline V and J ends were trimmed by 0 bases and 2 bases, with 9 bases remaining between them. The length of the CDR3 is 15 residues. Germline lookup yields CDR1 SGHNT and CDR2 YYREEE (reference sequence). Full variable domain (outside the CDR3, taken from reference TRBV5-4 and TRBJ1-5): ETGVTQSPTHLIKTRGQQVTLRCSSQSGHNTVSWYQQALGQGPQFIFQYYREEENGRGNFPPRFSGLQFPNYSSELNVNALELDDSALYLCASSLAGGGNQPQHFGDGTRLSIL.

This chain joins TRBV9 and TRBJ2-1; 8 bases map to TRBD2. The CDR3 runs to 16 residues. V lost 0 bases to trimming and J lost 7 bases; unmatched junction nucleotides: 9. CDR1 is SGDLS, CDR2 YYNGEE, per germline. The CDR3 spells CASSVAGGPSGNEQFF. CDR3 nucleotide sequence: TGTGCCAGCAGCGTAGCGGGGGGGCCTTCTGGGAATGAGCAGTTCTTC.

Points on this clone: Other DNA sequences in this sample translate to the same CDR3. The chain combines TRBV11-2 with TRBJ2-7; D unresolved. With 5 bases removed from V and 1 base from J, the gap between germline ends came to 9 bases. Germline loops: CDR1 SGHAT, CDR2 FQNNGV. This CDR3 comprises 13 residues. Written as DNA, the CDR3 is TGTGCCAGCAGCCTAAGCGATTCCTACGAGCAGTACTTC. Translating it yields CASSLSDSYEQYF.

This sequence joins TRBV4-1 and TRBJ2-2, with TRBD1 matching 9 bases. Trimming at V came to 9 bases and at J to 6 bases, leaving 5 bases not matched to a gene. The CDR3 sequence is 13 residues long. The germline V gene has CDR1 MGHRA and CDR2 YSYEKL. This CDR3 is CASRDREAGELFF. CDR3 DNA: TGCGCCAGTAGGGACAGGGAAGCCGGGGAGCTGTTTTTT.

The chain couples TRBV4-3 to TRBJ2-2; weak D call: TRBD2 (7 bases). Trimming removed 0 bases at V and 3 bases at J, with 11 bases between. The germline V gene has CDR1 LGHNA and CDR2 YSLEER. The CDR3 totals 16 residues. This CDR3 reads CASSQEGGRDTGELFF. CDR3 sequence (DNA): TGCGCCAGCAGCCAAGAAGGGGGGAGGGACACCGGGGAGCTGTTTTTT.

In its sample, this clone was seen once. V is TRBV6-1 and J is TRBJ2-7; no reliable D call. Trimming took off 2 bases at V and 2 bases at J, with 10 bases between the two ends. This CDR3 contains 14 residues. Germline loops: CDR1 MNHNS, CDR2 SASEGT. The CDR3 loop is CASSESWGPYEQYF. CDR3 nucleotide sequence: TGTGCCAGCAGTGAATCGTGGGGTCCCTACGAGCAGTACTTC.

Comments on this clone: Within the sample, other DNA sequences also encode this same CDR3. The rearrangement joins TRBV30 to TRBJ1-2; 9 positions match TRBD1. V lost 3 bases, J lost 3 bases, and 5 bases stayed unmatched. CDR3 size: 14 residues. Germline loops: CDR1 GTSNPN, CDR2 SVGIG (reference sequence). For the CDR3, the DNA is TGTGCCTGGAGCCCGGGACAGGGAGACTATGGCTACACCTTC. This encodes CAWSPGQGDYGYTF.

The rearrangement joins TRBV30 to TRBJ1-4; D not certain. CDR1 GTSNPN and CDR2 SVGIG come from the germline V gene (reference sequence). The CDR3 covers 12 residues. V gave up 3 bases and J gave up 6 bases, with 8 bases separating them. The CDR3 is CAWRWSHEKLFF. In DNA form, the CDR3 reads TGTGCCTGGAGATGGTCTCATGAAAAACTGTTTTTT.